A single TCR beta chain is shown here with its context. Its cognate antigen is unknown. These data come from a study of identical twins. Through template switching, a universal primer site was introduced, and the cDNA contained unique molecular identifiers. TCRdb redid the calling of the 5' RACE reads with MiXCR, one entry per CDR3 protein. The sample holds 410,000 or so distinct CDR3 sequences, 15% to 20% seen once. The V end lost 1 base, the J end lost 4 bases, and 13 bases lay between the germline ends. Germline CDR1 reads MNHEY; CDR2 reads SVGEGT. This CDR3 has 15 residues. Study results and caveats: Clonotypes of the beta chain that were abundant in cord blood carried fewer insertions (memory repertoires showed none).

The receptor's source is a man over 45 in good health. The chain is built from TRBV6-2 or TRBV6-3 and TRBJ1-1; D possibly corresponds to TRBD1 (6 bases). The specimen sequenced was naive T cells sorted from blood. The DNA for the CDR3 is TGTGCCAGCAGTTACTTTGGGAGGGGGTTCACTGAAGCTTTCTTT. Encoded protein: CASSYFGRGFTEAFF.